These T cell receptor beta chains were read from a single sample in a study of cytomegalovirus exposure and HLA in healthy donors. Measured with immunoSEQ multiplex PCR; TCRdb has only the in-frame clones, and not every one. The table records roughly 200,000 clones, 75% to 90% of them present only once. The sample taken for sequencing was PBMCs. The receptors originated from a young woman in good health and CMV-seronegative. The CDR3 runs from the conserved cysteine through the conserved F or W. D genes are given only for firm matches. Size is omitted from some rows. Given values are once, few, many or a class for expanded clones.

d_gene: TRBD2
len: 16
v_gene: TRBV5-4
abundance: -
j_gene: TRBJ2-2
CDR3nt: TGTGCCAGCAGCTTGGTGCCGGGGGGACGGGGCGGGGAGCTGTTTTTT
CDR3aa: CASSLVPGGRGGELFF

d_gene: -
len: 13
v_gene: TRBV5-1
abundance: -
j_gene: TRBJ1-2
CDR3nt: TGCGCCAGCAGACCAGGGGAGTCCTATGGCTACACCTTC
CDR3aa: CASRPGESYGYTF

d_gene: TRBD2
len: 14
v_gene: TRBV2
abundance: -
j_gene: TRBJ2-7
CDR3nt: TGTGCCAGCAGTTACCGGGAGGCTAGTGTCGAGCAGTACTTC
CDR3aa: CASSYREASVEQYF

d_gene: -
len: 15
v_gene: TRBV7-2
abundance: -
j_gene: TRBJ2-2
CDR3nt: TGTGCCAGCAGCTTCCAGGTCGACGGGGCCGGGGAGCTGTTTTTT
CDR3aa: CASSFQVDGAGELFF

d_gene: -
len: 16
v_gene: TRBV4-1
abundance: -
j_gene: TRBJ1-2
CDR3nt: TGCGCCAGCAGCTACGGTAATGCTATTTTCAACTATGGCTACACCTTC
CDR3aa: CASSYGNAIFNYGYTF

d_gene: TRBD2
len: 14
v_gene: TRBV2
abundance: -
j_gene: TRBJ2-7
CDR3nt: TGTGCCAGCAGTGAAGAGCGGGAGTCGCGAGAGCAGTACTTC
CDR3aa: CASSEERESREQYF

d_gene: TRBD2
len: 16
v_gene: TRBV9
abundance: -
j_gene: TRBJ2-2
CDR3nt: TGTGCCAGCAGCGTCAGGGGACTAGCGGTTACCGGGGAGCTGTTTTTT
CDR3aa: CASSVRGLAVTGELFF

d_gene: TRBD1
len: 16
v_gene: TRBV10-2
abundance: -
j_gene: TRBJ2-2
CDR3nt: TGCGCCAGCAGTCAAGGGTTTACAGGGGGCGGAAGGGAGCTGTTTTTT
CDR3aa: CASSQGFTGGGRELFF

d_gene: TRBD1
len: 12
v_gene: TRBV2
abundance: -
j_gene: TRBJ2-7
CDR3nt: TGTGCCAGTAGGACAGGGGGGTACGAGCAGTACTTC
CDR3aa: CASRTGGYEQYF

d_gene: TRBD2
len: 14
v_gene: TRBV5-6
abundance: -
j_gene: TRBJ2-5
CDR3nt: TGTGCCAGCAGCTTTGCGGGGGGCCAAGAGACCCAGTACTTC
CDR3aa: CASSFAGGQETQYF

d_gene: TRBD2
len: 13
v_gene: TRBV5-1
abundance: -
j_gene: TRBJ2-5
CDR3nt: TGCGCCAGCAGCGGACTAGAGCAAGAGACCCAGTACTTC
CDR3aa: CASSGLEQETQYF

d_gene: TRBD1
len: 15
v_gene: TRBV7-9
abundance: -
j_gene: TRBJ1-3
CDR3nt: TGTGCCAGTGAGGACAGGGGAAGCTCTGGAAACACCATATATTTT
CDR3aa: CASEDRGSSGNTIYF

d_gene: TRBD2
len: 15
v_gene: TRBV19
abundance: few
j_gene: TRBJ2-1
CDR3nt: TGTGCCAGTAGTATGTTGGCGGGAGATTCCAATGAGCAGTTCTTC
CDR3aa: CASSMLAGDSNEQFF

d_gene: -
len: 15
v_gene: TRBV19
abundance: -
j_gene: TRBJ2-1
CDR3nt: TGTGCCAGTAGTTTCGGGGGTAGGTCCTACAATGAGCAGTTCTTC
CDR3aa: CASSFGGRSYNEQFF

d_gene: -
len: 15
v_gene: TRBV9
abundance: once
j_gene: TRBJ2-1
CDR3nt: TGTGCCAGCAGCGTAGGGCAGGGGGGCTACAATGAGCAGTTCTTC
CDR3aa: CASSVGQGGYNEQFF

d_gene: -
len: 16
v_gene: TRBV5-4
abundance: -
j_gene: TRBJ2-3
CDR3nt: TGTGCCAGCAGCTCCTTGGGGAGCGGGTTCCGAGATACGCAGTATTTT
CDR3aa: CASSSLGSGFRDTQYF

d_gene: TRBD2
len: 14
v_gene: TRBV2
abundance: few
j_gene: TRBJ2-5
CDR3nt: TGTGCCAGCTTCCGGACTAGCGGGTTCCGGGCCCAGTACTTC
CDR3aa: CASFRTSGFRAQYF

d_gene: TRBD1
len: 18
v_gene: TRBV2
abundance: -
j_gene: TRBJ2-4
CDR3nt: TGTGCCAGCAGACACAGAGTAAGACAGGGATCGGCCAAAAACATTCAGTACTTC
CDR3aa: CASRHRVRQGSAKNIQYF

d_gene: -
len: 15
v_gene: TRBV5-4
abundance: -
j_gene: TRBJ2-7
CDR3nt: TGTGCCAGCAGCGGGGGGCTAGCGGCCCCCTACGAGCAGTACTTC
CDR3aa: CASSGGLAAPYEQYF

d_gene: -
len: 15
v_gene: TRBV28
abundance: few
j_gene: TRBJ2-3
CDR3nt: TGTGCCAGCAGTGCTCTGCTGCGGGGCACAGATACGCAGTATTTT
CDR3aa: CASSALLRGTDTQYF

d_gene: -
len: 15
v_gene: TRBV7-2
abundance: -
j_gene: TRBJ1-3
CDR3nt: TGTGCCAGCAGTGCTATGACAGGCTCTGGAAACACCATATATTTT
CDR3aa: CASSAMTGSGNTIYF

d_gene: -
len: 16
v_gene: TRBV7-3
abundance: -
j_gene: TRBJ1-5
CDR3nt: TGTGCCAGGAGGGGAGGGGTACAGGGATCGCGTCAGCCCCAGCATTTT
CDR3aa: CARRGGVQGSRQPQHF